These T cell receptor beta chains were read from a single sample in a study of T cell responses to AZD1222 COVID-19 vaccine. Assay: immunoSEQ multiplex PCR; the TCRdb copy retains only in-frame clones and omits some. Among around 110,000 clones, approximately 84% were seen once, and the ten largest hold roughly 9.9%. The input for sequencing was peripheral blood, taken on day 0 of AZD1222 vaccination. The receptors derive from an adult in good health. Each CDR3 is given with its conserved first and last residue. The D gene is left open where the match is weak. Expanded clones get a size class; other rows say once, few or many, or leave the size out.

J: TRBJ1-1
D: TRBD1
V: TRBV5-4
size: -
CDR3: CASSWWTGKAFF
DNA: TGTGCCAGCAGCTGGTGGACAGGGAAAGCTTTCTTT

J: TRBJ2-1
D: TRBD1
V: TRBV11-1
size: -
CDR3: CASSLGTGGDNEQFF
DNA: TGTGCCAGCAGCTTAGGAACAGGGGGTGACAATGAGCAGTTCTTC

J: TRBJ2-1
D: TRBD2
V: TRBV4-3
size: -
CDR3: CASSHPGTSGRALKGDEQFF
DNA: TGCGCCAGCAGCCACCCCGGGACTAGCGGGAGGGCCCTTAAGGGGGATGAGCAGTTCTTC

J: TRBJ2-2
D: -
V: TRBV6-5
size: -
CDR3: CASTPGVNTGELFF
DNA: TGTGCCAGCACCCCGGGGGTAAACACCGGGGAGCTGTTTTTT

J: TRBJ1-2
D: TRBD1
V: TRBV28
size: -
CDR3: CASSLVDRGYGYTF
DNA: TGTGCCAGCAGTTTAGTAGACAGGGGCTATGGCTACACCTTC

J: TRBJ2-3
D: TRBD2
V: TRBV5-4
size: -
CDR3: CASSLDGSGRTDTQYF
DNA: TGTGCCAGCAGCTTGGATGGTAGCGGGAGAACAGATACGCAGTATTTT

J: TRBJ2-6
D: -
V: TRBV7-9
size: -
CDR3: CASSLRQLAGANVLTF
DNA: TGTGCCAGCAGCTTACGACAATTGGCTGGGGCCAACGTCCTGACTTTC

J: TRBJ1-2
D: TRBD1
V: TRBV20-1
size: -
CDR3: CSASLGQGEYGYTF
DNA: TGCAGTGCTAGTCTAGGACAGGGGGAATATGGCTACACCTTC

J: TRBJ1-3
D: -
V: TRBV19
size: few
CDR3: CASSILGPVSSGNTIYF
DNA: TGTGCCAGTAGTATCCTCGGACCGGTGAGCTCTGGAAACACCATATATTTT

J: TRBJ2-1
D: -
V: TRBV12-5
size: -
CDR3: CASGLGGGGAKNNEQFF
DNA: TGTGCTAGTGGTTTGGGGGGTGGAGGGGCAAAAAACAATGAGCAGTTCTTC

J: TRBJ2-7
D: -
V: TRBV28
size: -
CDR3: CASSLSSYEQYF
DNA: TGTGCCAGCAGTTTAAGCTCCTACGAGCAGTACTTC

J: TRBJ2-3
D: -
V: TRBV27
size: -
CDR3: CASSSTTDTQYF
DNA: TGTGCCAGCAGTTCGACCACAGATACGCAGTATTTT

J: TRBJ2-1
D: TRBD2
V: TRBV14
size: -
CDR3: CASSPRVAGGFNEQFF
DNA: TGTGCCAGCAGCCCCCGGGTAGCGGGGGGCTTTAATGAGCAGTTCTTC

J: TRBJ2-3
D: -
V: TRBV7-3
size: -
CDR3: CASSLRPDTQYF
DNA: TGTGCCAGCAGCTTAAGACCAGATACGCAGTATTTT

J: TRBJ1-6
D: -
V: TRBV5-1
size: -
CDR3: CASSLNLGRNDSPLHF
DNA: TGCGCCAGCAGCTTGAATTTAGGCAGGAACGATTCACCCCTCCACTTT

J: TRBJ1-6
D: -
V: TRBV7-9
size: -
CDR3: CASRSNRISNSPLHF
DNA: TGTGCCAGCAGATCCAACAGGATAAGCAATTCACCCCTCCACTTT

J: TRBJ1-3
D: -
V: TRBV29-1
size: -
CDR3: CSVEGPGSDTIYF
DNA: TGCAGCGTGGAAGGACCGGGAAGCGACACCATATATTTT

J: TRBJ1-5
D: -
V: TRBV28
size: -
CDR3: CASSFYTGNSNQPQHF
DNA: TGTGCCAGCAGTTTTTACACAGGGAATAGCAATCAGCCCCAGCATTTT

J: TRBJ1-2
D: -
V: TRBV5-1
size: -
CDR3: CASSGTQRANYGYTF
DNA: TGCGCCAGCAGCGGGACCCAAAGAGCTAACTATGGCTACACCTTC

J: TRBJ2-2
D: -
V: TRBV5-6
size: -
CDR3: CASSLVGRGGELFF
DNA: TGTGCCAGCAGCTTGGTGGGCCGGGGCGGGGAGCTGTTTTTT

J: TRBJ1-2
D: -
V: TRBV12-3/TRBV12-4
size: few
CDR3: CASSLAGGGGYTF
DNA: TGTGCCAGCAGTTTAGCTGGGGGCGGTGGCTACACCTTC

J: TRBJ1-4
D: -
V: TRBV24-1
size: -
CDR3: CATSGAGNEKLFF
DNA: TGTGCCACCAGTGGGGCAGGTAATGAAAAACTGTTTTTT

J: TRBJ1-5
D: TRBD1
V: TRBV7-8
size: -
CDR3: CASSLGQGNQPQHF
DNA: TGTGCCAGCAGCCTGGGACAGGGGAACCAGCCCCAGCATTTT

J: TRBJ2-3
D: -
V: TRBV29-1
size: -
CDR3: CSSRPSSDTQYF
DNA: TGCAGCTCTAGGCCTAGCTCAGATACGCAGTATTTT

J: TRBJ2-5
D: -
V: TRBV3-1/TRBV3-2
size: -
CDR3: CASSQGRETARETQYF
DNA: TGTGCCAGCAGCCAAGGAAGGGAGACTGCCCGAGAGACCCAGTACTTC